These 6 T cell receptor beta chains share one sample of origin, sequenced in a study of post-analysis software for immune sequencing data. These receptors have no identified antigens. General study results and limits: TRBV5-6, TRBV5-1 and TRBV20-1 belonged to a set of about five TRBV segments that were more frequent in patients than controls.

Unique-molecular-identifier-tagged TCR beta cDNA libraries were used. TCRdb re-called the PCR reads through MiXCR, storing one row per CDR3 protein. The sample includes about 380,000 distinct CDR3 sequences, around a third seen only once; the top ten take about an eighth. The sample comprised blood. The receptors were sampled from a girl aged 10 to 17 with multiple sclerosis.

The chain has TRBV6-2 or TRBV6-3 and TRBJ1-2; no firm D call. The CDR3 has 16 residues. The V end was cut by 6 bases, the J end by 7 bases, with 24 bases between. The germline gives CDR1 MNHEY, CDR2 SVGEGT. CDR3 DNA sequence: TGTGCCAGCAGGGGTTTGGACTTCCGGACGCCTCCTGGCTACACCTTC. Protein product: CASRGLDFRTPPGYTF.

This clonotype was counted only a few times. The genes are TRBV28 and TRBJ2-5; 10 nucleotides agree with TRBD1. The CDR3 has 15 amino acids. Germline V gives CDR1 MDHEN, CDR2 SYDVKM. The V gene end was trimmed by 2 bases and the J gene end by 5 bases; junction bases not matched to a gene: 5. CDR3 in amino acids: CASSLRQGATETQYF. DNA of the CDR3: TGTGCCAGCAGTTTACGACAGGGGGCCACGGAGACCCAGTACTTC.

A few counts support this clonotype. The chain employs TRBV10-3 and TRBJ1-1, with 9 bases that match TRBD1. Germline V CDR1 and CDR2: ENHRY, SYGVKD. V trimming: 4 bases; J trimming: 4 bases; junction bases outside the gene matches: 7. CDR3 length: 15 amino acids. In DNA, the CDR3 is TGTGCCATCAGTGGTCGGACAGGGGAGATCACTGAAGCTTTCTTT. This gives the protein CAISGRTGEITEAFF.

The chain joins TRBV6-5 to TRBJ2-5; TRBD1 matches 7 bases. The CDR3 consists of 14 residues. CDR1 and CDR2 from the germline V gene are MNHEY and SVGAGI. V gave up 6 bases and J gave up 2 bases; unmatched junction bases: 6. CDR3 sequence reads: CASRMGQLQETQYF. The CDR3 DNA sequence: TGTGCCAGCAGGATGGGACAGTTACAAGAGACCCAGTACTTC.

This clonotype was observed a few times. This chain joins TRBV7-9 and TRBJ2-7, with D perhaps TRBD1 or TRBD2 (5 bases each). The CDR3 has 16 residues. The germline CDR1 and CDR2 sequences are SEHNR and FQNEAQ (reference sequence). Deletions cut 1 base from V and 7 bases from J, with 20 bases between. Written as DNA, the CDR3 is TGTGCCAGCAGCTTAGTGTCCGGGACGGGCCCCGGGGAGCAGTACTTC. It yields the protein CASSLVSGTGPGEQYF.

The CDR3 DNA reads as TGCAGTGCTCTTTCCGGCGCCAAGCAGTACTTC. It yields the protein CSALSGAKQYF. This chain links TRBV20-1 with TRBJ2-5, with unresolved D. The V end was cut by 5 bases, the J end by 11 bases, with 15 bases between. CDR1 is DFQATT and CDR2 is SNEGSKA in the germline V gene (reference sequence). This CDR3 is 11 amino acids long.